Each of the 8 T cell receptor beta chains below was sequenced from the same sample in a study of cytomegalovirus exposure and HLA in healthy donors. TCRdb keeps only in-frame clones here, not all; method: immunoSEQ multiplex PCR. The profile shows 130,000 to 150,000 clones, just under 90% of them singletons. Sequencing was carried out using PBMCs. Receptors were obtained from a woman in her thirties in good health and CMV-seropositive.

The rearrangement uses TRBV18 and TRBJ2-7; the match to TRBD1 covers 9 bases. The J segment lost 4 bases and the V segment lost 6 bases, leaving 10 bases of the junction unmatched. The length of the CDR3 is 15 residues. Germline V gene lookup returns CDR1 KGHSH and CDR2 LQKENI. The DNA for the CDR3 is TGTGCCAGCTCCAGAGGTGGGACAGGGTTTTACGAGCAGTACTTC. It is translated as CASSRGGTGFYEQYF.

This clone was detected once. The chain links TRBV7-8 to TRBJ1-1; a weak D match, TRBD1 (6 bases). The CDR3 is made up of 16 amino acids. V lost 5 bases, J lost 6 bases, and 22 bases lay in between. The germline V gene has CDR1 SGHVS and CDR2 FQNEAQ. CDR3 nucleotides: TGTGCCAGCAGCCTTCAGGCAGGGGCCCGTTCGTCTGAAGCTTTCTTT. Residues: CASSLQAGARSSEAFF.

This clone was seen once. J is TRBJ2-7 and V is TRBV5-1, with 7 bases lining up with TRBD1. Per the germline V gene, CDR1 is SGHRS and CDR2 is YFSETQ. CDR3 size: 14 residues. V shed 3 bases and J 2 bases; nucleotides not matched to a gene: 5. CDR3 DNA sequence: TGCGCCAGCAGCTGGGGGACAGTCCCCTACGAGCAGTACTTC. It codes for CASSWGTVPYEQYF.

This chain links TRBV5-1 with TRBJ2-2; D is unclear. V lost 0 bases and J 4 bases, leaving 13 bases between the germline ends. The CDR3 runs to 16 residues. Germline V gives CDR1 SGHRS, CDR2 YFSETQ. CDR3 nucleotides: TGCGCCAGCAGCTTGGTGGTGGCTAGACGCACCGGGGAGCTGTTTTTT. It translates to CASSLVVARRTGELFF.

The V and J genes are TRBV30 and TRBJ2-3; D may be TRBD1 (7 bases). The germline V and J ends were trimmed by 5 bases and 1 base, with 28 bases remaining between them. The germline gives CDR1 GTSNPN, CDR2 SVGIG (reference sequence). The CDR3 is 19 amino acids. Here the CDR3 reads CAWGGGGTANHRGTDTQYF. The CDR3 DNA reads as TGTGCCTGGGGAGGGGGCGGGACAGCTAACCACCGGGGCACAGATACGCAGTATTTT.

J is TRBJ1-2 and V is TRBV9, with TRBD1 identical over 7 bases. CDR1 is SGDLS and CDR2 is YYNGEE in the germline V gene. This CDR3 region has 15 residues. Trimming cost V 0 bases and J 8 bases; bases outside gene matches: 10. The DNA of the CDR3 is TGTGCCAGCAGCGTAGGACAGGGCCACGCTCGAGGCTACACCTTC. Protein sequence: CASSVGQGHARGYTF.

As for this clone: This sample includes further DNA sequences coding for the same CDR3. The gene calls are TRBV28 and TRBJ1-5; tentatively, D is TRBD1 (6 bases). The germline gives CDR1 MDHEN, CDR2 SYDVKM. With 2 bases removed from V and 2 bases from J, the gap between germline ends came to 10 bases. CDR3 length: 15 residues. The CDR3 DNA reads as TGTGCCAGCAGTTTAGGGGGCGCCCGCAATCAGCCCCAGCATTTT. It translates to CASSLGGARNQPQHF.

The CDR3 protein is CASSLTRQGLETQYF. The CDR3, as DNA: TGTGCCAGCAGCCTAACCAGACAGGGGCTAGAGACCCAGTACTTC. This chain uses TRBV27 with TRBJ2-5; TRBD1 agrees at 8 bases. The CDR3 has 15 amino acids. Germline assignment: CDR1 MNHEY and CDR2 SMNVEV (reference sequence). V was pared by 6 bases and J by 4 bases, with 10 bases of the junction left unmatched.